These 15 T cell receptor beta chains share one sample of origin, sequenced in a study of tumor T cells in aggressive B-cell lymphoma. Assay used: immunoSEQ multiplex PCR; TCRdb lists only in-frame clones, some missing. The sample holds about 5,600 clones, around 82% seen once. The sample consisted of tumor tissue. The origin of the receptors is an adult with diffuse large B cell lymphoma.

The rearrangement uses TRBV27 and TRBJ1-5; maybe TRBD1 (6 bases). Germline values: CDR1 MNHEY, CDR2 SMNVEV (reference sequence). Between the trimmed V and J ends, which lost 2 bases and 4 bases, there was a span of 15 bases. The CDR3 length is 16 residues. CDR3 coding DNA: TGTGCCAGCAGTTTAACTTTCGGCAGGGGTAATCAGCCCCAGCATTTT. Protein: CASSLTFGRGNQPQHF.

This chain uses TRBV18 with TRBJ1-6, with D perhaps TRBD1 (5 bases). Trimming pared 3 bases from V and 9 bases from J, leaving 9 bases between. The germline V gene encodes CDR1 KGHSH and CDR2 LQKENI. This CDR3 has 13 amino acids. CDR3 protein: CASSPSGLSPLHF. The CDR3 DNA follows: TGTGCCAGCTCACCTTCAGGGCTTTCACCCCTCCACTTT.

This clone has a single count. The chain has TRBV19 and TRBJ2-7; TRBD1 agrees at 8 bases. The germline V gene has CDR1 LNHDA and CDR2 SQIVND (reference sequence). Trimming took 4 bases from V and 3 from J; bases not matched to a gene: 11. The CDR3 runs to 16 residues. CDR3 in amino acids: CASSTLGQGEYYEQYF. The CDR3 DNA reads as TGTGCCAGTAGTACCCTCGGACAGGGAGAATACTACGAGCAGTACTTC.

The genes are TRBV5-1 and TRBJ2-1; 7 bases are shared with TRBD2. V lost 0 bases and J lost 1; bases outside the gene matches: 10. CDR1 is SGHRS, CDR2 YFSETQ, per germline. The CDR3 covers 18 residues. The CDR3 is CASSLAEFPGRSYNEQFF. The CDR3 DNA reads TGCGCCAGCAGCTTGGCCGAATTTCCCGGGAGGTCCTACAATGAGCAGTTCTTC.

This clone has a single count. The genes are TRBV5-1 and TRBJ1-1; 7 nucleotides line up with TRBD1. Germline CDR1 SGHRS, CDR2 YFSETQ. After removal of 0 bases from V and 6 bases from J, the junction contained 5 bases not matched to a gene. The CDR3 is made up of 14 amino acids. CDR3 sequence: CASSLEGAQAEAFF. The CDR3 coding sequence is TGCGCCAGCAGCTTGGAGGGGGCGCAAGCTGAAGCTTTCTTT. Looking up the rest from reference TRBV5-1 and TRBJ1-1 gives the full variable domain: KAGVTQTPRYLIKTRGQQVTLSCSPISGHRSVSWYQQTPGQGLQFLFEYFSETQRNKGNFPGRFSGRQFSNSRSEMNVSTLELGDSALYLCASSLEGAQAEAFFGQGTRLTVV.

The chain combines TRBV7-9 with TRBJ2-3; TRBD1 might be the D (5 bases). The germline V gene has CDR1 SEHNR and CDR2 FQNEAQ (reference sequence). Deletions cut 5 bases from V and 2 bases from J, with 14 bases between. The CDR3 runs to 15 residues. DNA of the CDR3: TGTGCCAGCAGCCCGGCCGGACACAACACAGATACGCAGTATTTT. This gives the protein CASSPAGHNTDTQYF.

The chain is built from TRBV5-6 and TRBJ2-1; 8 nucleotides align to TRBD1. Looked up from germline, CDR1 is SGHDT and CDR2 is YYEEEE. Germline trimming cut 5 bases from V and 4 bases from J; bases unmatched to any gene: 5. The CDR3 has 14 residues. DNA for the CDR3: TGTGCCAGCAGTTCCGGGACAGGATACAATGAGCAGTTCTTC. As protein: CASSSGTGYNEQFF.

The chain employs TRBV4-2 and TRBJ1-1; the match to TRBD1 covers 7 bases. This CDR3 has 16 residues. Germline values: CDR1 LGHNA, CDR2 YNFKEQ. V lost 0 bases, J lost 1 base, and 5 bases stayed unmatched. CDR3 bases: TGTGCCAGCAGCCAAGATTCGGGACAGACGAACACTGAAGCTTTCTTT. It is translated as CASSQDSGQTNTEAFF.

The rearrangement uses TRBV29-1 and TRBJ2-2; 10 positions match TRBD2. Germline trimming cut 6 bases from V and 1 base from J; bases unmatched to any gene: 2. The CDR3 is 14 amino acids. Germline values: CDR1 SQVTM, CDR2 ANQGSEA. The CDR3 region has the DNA TGCAGCGTGCGGACTAGCGGGAACACCGGGGAGCTGTTTTTT. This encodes CSVRTSGNTGELFF.

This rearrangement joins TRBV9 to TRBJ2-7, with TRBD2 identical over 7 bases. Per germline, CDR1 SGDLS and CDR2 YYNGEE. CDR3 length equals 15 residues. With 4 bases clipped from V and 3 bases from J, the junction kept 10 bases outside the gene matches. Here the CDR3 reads CASSPSSGAGYEQYF. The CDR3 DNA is TGTGCCAGCAGCCCTTCCAGCGGGGCCGGCTACGAGCAGTACTTC.

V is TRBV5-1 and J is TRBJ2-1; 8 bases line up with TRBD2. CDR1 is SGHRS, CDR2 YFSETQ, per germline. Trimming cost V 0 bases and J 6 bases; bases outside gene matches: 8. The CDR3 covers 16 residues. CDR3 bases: TGCGCCAGCAGCTTGGCCGGAGCGGGAGAAAGCAATGAGCAGTTCTTC. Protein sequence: CASSLAGAGESNEQFF.

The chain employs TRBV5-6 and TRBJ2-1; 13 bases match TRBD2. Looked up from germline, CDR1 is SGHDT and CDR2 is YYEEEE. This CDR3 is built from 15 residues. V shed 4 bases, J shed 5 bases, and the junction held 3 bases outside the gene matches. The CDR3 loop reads CASSLGLAGNNEQFF. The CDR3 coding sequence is TGTGCCAGCAGCCTGGGACTAGCGGGAAACAATGAGCAGTTCTTC.

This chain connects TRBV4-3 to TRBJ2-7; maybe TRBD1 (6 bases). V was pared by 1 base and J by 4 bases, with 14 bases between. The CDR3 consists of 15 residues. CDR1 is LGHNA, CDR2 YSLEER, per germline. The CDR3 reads CASSQGDRRAYEQYF. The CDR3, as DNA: TGCGCCAGCAGCCAAGGCGACAGGCGGGCGTACGAGCAGTACTTC.

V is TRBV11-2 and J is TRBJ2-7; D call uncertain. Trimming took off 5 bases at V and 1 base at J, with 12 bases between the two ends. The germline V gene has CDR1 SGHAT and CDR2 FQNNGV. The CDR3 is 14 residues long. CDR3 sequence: CASSPNLGSYEQYF. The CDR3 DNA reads TGTGCCAGCAGCCCCAACCTAGGTTCCTACGAGCAGTACTTC.

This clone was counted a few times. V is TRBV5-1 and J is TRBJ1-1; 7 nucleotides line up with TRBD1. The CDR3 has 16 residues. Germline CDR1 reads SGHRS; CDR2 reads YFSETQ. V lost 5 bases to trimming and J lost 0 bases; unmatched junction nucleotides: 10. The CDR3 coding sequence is TGCGCCAGCAGGGAGATACAGGGACAGCTGAACACTGAAGCTTTCTTT. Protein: CASREIQGQLNTEAFF.